What follows are 5 T cell receptor beta chains derived from one specimen sequenced in a study of cytomegalovirus exposure and HLA in healthy donors. 60 Vbeta and 13 Jbeta primers were used in PCR. Assay: immunoSEQ multiplex PCR; the TCRdb copy retains only in-frame clones and omits some. The sample comprises 160,000 or so clones, around 80% of which are singletons, and about 6.3% rests with the top ten. The specimen was PBMCs. Receptors originate from a male donor in good health and CMV-seropositive.

J is TRBJ2-5 and V is TRBV27, with 7 bases matching TRBD1. Per the germline V gene, CDR1 is MNHEY and CDR2 is SMNVEV (reference sequence). CDR3 length: 13 residues. Germline trimming cut 6 bases from V and 3 bases from J; bases unmatched to any gene: 4. In DNA form, the CDR3 reads TGTGCCAGCAGGCCGGGACAGAAAGAGACCCAGTACTTC. Translating it yields CASRPGQKETQYF.

The CDR3 nucleotides read TGTGCCAGCAGTCCGGGACATCAGAACACTGAAGCTTTCTTT. Translating it yields CASSPGHQNTEAFF. The gene calls are TRBV2 and TRBJ1-1; TRBD1 might be the D (6 bases). The CDR3 is 14 amino acids. The V and J ends lost 5 bases and 1 base respectively, with 11 bases between them. Germline V gene sequence: CDR1 SNHLY, CDR2 FYNNEI.

In nucleotides, the CDR3 is TGTGCCAGCAGGAGAACAGGGACTGAAAAACTGTTTTTT. Translating gives CASRRTGTEKLFF. The chain couples TRBV27 to TRBJ1-4; a weak D match, TRBD1 (6 bases). The V end was cut by 6 bases, the J end by 7 bases, with 12 bases between. The germline gives CDR1 MNHEY, CDR2 SMNVEV (reference sequence). The CDR3 spans 13 residues.

The genes are TRBV6-5 and TRBJ2-5; 7 nucleotides match TRBD1. V shed 2 bases and J 5 bases; nucleotides not matched to a gene: 8. Germline V CDR1 and CDR2: MNHEY, SVGAGI. This CDR3 comprises 15 residues. The CDR3 is CASSYGPGGQETQYF. The CDR3 DNA follows: TGTGCCAGCAGTTACGGGCCAGGGGGTCAGGAGACCCAGTACTTC.

V gene TRBV19 combines with J gene TRBJ2-7; D is possibly TRBD1 (8 bases). Germline loops: CDR1 LNHDA, CDR2 SQIVND (reference sequence). This CDR3 has 15 residues. Between the trimmed V and J ends, which lost 2 bases and 6 bases, there was a span of 17 bases. CDR3 sequence: CASSISGQGGGEQYF. The CDR3, as DNA: TGTGCCAGTAGTATATCCGGACAGGGCGGGGGCGAGCAGTACTTC.